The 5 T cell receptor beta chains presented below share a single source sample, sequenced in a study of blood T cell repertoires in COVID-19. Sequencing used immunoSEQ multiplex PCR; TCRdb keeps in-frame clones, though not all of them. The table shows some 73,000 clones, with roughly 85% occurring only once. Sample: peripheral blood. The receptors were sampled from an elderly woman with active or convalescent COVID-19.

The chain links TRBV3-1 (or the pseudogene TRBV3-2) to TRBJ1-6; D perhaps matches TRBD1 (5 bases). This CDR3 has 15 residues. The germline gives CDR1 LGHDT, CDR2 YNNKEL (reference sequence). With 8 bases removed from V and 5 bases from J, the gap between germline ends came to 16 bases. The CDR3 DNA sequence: TGTGCCAGCGGGGCCCTCACCGTAGATAATTCACCCCTCCACTTT. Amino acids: CASGALTVDNSPLHF.

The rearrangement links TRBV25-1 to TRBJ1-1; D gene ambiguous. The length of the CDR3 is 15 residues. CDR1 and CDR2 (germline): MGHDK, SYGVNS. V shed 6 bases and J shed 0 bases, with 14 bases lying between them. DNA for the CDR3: TGTGCCAGCAGCCCGGGAGGTACCATGAACACTGAAGCTTTCTTT. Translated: CASSPGGTMNTEAFF.

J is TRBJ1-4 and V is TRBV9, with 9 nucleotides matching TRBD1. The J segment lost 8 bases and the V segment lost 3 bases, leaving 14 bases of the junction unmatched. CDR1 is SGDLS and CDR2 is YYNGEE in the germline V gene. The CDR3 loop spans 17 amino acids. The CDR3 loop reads CASSAEQGAKGIEKLFF. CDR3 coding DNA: TGTGCCAGCAGCGCCGAACAGGGGGCGAAGGGAATAGAAAAACTGTTTTTT.

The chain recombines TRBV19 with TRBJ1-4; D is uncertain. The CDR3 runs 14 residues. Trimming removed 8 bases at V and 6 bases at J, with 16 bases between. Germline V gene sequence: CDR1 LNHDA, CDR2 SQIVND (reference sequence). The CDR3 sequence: CASQPGVSYEKLFF. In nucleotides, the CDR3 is TGTGCCAGTCAACCGGGTGTCAGTTATGAAAAACTGTTTTTT.

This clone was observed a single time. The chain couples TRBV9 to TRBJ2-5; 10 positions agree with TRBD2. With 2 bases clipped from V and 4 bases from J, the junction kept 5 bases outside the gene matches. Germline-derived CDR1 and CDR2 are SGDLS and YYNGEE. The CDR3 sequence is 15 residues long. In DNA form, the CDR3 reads TGTGCCAGCAGCGTCACTAGCGGGGAGGGAGAGACCCAGTACTTC. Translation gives CASSVTSGEGETQYF.